A selection of T cell receptor beta chains follows, all from one sample in a study of T-cell memory formation after mild COVID-19. MiXCR was run by TCRdb on the 5' RACE reads, yielding one entry per CDR3 protein. This table holds about 400,000 distinct CDR3 sequences, about a quarter found once. The sample consisted of PBMCs or a T cell subset sorted from them (not recorded which). These receptors were obtained from an adult woman who had mild COVID-19 (a few samples of this study predate the infection). Cell type and time point are not known. CDR3s leave out the opening cysteine and the closing phenylalanine or tryptophan.

V,J,length,CDR3
TRBV24-1,TRBJ2-1,12,ATSGRRGLNEQF
TRBV12-3/TRBV12-4,TRBJ2-3,13,ASSPLAGYTDTQY
TRBV4-3,TRBJ2-1,12,ASSQSDRGNEQF
TRBV7-9,TRBJ2-7,13,ASSLGQGVGYEQY
TRBV9,TRBJ2-7,11,ASSVVSSGEQY
TRBV20-1,TRBJ1-1,12,SARGHRTNTEAF
TRBV11-3,TRBJ2-1,11,ASSLADHNEQF
TRBV12-3/TRBV12-4,TRBJ2-1,14,ASRSSRELRYNEQF
TRBV4-2,TRBJ1-6,14,ASSQVWAGKNSPLH
TRBV12-3/TRBV12-4,TRBJ2-7,13,ASSSSRGGYYEQY
TRBV7-9,TRBJ2-5,13,ASSRRASGQETQY
TRBV9,TRBJ1-1,12,ASSGGLETAEAF
TRBV14,TRBJ2-5,11,ASSRDQVETQY
TRBV12-3/TRBV12-4,TRBJ1-5,13,ASSVQGNSNQPQH
TRBV20-1,TRBJ1-6,6,SAIPLH
TRBV11-2,TRBJ2-5,13,ASQHGRGGQETQY
TRBV11-3,TRBJ2-1,11,AGSSGNYNEQF